Given below is one T cell receptor beta chain in context. Some clones are missing from TCRdb's copy, which holds only in-frame ones; the method was immunoSEQ multiplex PCR. Altogether 150,000 to 200,000 clones are present, around three quarters being singletons, with the ten largest covering 17%. The data originate from a study of blood T cell repertoires in COVID-19. The wider study: Donors in the United States, Italy and Spain gave samples during acute or convalescent COVID-19.

Clinical history reported by participants formed the basis on which cohorts were assigned. Sequencing used PBMCs or T cells enriched from blood (not recorded which). This sequence was found in a woman aged 50 to 60 with acute COVID-19.

The CDR3 DNA sequence: TGTGCCAGCAGCTTATTTGGAGGGACCGGGGAGCTGTTTTTT. Residues: CASSLFGGTGELFF. The rearrangement uses TRBV11-2 and TRBJ2-2; D possibly corresponds to TRBD2 (6 bases). Germline V gene lookup returns CDR1 SGHAT and CDR2 FQNNGV. Trimming took off 2 bases at V and 5 bases at J, with 9 bases between the two ends. The CDR3 has 14 amino acids.